Listed below are T cell receptor beta chains from one sample, sequenced in a study of T cell responses to AZD1222 COVID-19 vaccine. Sequencing used immunoSEQ multiplex PCR; TCRdb keeps in-frame clones, though not all of them. Of around 89,000 clones in the sample, 75% to 90% are singletons; the top ten hold approximately 5%. This specimen was peripheral blood, taken 28 days after the second AZD1222 dose. All receptors derive from an adult who received the AZD1222 COVID-19 vaccine. CDR3s include the opening cysteine and the closing phenylalanine or tryptophan. D genes are given only for firm matches. The size of a clone is reported for some rows only, either as once, few or many, or as a class for expanded clones.

clone_size: NA
d_call: NA
v_call: TRBV7-6
j_call: TRBJ2-3
cdr3_length: 15
cdr3_aa: CASRLTSAGTDTQYF
cdr3_nt: TGTGCCAGCAGATTAACGTCAGCGGGCACAGATACGCAGTATTTT

clone_size: NA
d_call: TRBD1
v_call: TRBV12-5
j_call: TRBJ1-2
cdr3_length: 13
cdr3_aa: CASGTGADYGYTF
cdr3_nt: TGTGCTAGTGGAACAGGGGCGGACTATGGCTACACCTTC

clone_size: NA
d_call: TRBD1
v_call: TRBV9
j_call: TRBJ2-5
cdr3_length: 17
cdr3_aa: CASSAYDGRTGRETQYF
cdr3_nt: TGTGCCAGCAGCGCGTACGACGGACGGACAGGGAGGGAGACCCAGTACTTC

clone_size: NA
d_call: NA
v_call: TRBV20-1
j_call: TRBJ2-1
cdr3_length: 14
cdr3_aa: CSASLLAETALRFF
cdr3_nt: TGCAGTGCTAGTCTGTTAGCTGAGACAGCGTTACGGTTCTTC

clone_size: NA
d_call: NA
v_call: TRBV11-2
j_call: TRBJ2-2
cdr3_length: 12
cdr3_aa: CASSLVLGELFF
cdr3_nt: TGTGCCAGCAGCTTAGTTCTCGGGGAGCTGTTTTTT

clone_size: NA
d_call: NA
v_call: TRBV19
j_call: TRBJ1-5
cdr3_length: 15
cdr3_aa: CASSIPSRVHQPQHF
cdr3_nt: TGTGCCAGTAGTATACCTTCCAGGGTTCATCAGCCCCAGCATTTT

clone_size: NA
d_call: NA
v_call: TRBV19
j_call: TRBJ1-1
cdr3_length: 13
cdr3_aa: CASSIRAGTEAFF
cdr3_nt: TGTGCCAGTAGTATTCGGGCAGGCACTGAAGCTTTCTTT

clone_size: NA
d_call: TRBD2
v_call: TRBV4-1
j_call: TRBJ2-3
cdr3_length: 15
cdr3_aa: CASSQVAGGVDTQYF
cdr3_nt: TGCGCCAGCAGCCAAGTAGCGGGGGGGGTAGATACGCAGTATTTT

clone_size: NA
d_call: TRBD2
v_call: TRBV3-1/TRBV3-2
j_call: TRBJ2-1
cdr3_length: 17
cdr3_aa: CASSQDLTSGVYNEQFF
cdr3_nt: TGTGCCAGCAGCCAAGATCTTACTAGCGGGGTCTACAATGAGCAGTTCTTC

clone_size: NA
d_call: NA
v_call: TRBV5-6
j_call: TRBJ1-4
cdr3_length: 14
cdr3_aa: CASIKTGPNEKLFF
cdr3_nt: TGTGCCAGCATCAAGACAGGACCTAATGAAAAACTGTTTTTT

clone_size: NA
d_call: NA
v_call: TRBV7-9
j_call: TRBJ2-1
cdr3_length: 15
cdr3_aa: CASSLDVIFYNEQFF
cdr3_nt: TGTGCCAGCAGCTTAGATGTTATCTTTTACAATGAGCAGTTCTTC

clone_size: NA
d_call: NA
v_call: TRBV7-9
j_call: TRBJ1-2
cdr3_length: 15
cdr3_aa: CASSPGGGRAYGYTF
cdr3_nt: TGTGCCAGCAGCCCGGGGGGGGGCAGGGCGTATGGCTACACCTTC

clone_size: NA
d_call: TRBD1
v_call: TRBV28
j_call: TRBJ1-6
cdr3_length: 16
cdr3_aa: CASSDNSGTGNSPLHF
cdr3_nt: TGTGCCAGCAGCGATAACTCCGGGACAGGGAATTCACCCCTCCACTTT

clone_size: NA
d_call: NA
v_call: TRBV5-5
j_call: TRBJ1-2
cdr3_length: 12
cdr3_aa: CASSLLVPGYTF
cdr3_nt: TGTGCCAGCAGCTTGTTGGTTCCTGGCTACACCTTC

clone_size: once
d_call: NA
v_call: TRBV10-3
j_call: TRBJ1-3
cdr3_length: 13
cdr3_aa: CATAGGPGNTIYF
cdr3_nt: TGTGCCACGGCGGGGGGGCCAGGAAACACCATATATTTT

clone_size: NA
d_call: NA
v_call: TRBV6-5
j_call: TRBJ1-5
cdr3_length: 14
cdr3_aa: CASRDGYSNQPQHF
cdr3_nt: TGTGCCAGCCGGGACGGCTATAGCAATCAGCCCCAGCATTTT

clone_size: NA
d_call: TRBD1
v_call: TRBV5-1
j_call: TRBJ1-4
cdr3_length: 17
cdr3_aa: CASSERGRVATNEKLFF
cdr3_nt: TGCGCCAGCAGCGAAAGGGGGCGAGTAGCAACTAATGAAAAACTGTTTTTT

clone_size: NA
d_call: NA
v_call: TRBV6-4
j_call: TRBJ1-2
cdr3_length: 13
cdr3_aa: CASSPAANYGYTF
cdr3_nt: TGTGCCAGCAGTCCGGCGGCGAACTATGGCTACACCTTC

clone_size: NA
d_call: NA
v_call: TRBV7-2
j_call: TRBJ1-6
cdr3_length: 19
cdr3_aa: CASSSDRRRYLSYNSPLHF
cdr3_nt: TGTGCCAGCAGCTCAGACCGCAGGCGCTACCTCTCCTATAATTCACCCCTCCACTTT

clone_size: NA
d_call: TRBD2
v_call: TRBV9
j_call: TRBJ2-1
cdr3_length: 14
cdr3_aa: CASSAGGSYNEQFF
cdr3_nt: TGTGCCAGCAGCGCCGGGGGGTCCTACAATGAGCAGTTCTTC

clone_size: NA
d_call: NA
v_call: TRBV7-9
j_call: TRBJ2-1
cdr3_length: 11
cdr3_aa: CASRFGGEQFF
cdr3_nt: TGTGCCAGCCGCTTCGGCGGTGAGCAGTTCTTC

clone_size: NA
d_call: NA
v_call: TRBV7-9
j_call: TRBJ2-2
cdr3_length: 15
cdr3_aa: CASSSPGLNTGELFF
cdr3_nt: TGTGCCAGCAGCTCCCCGGGATTGAACACCGGGGAGCTGTTTTTT

clone_size: NA
d_call: TRBD1
v_call: TRBV4-1
j_call: TRBJ1-6
cdr3_length: 15
cdr3_aa: CASSPGQGSNSPLHF
cdr3_nt: TGCGCCAGCAGCCCGGGACAGGGGAGTAATTCACCCCTCCACTTT

clone_size: NA
d_call: NA
v_call: TRBV7-9
j_call: TRBJ2-1
cdr3_length: 15
cdr3_aa: CASSAPGYSYNEQFF
cdr3_nt: TGTGCCAGCAGCGCCCCAGGGTACTCCTACAATGAGCAGTTCTTC

clone_size: NA
d_call: TRBD1
v_call: TRBV27
j_call: TRBJ2-3
cdr3_length: 14
cdr3_aa: CASIPGGSTDTQYF
cdr3_nt: TGTGCCAGCATCCCAGGGGGAAGCACAGATACGCAGTATTTT

clone_size: NA
d_call: NA
v_call: TRBV4-2
j_call: TRBJ1-1
cdr3_length: 15
cdr3_aa: CASSQAEGMNTEAFF
cdr3_nt: TGTGCCAGCAGCCAAGCGGAGGGGATGAACACTGAAGCTTTCTTT

clone_size: NA
d_call: NA
v_call: TRBV28
j_call: TRBJ1-2
cdr3_length: 12
cdr3_aa: CASGIIRDGYTF
cdr3_nt: TGTGCCAGCGGAATTATCAGGGATGGCTACACCTTC

clone_size: medium-sized
d_call: NA
v_call: TRBV5-4
j_call: TRBJ2-1
cdr3_length: 16
cdr3_aa: CASSFTVAGRYNEQFF
cdr3_nt: TGTGCCAGCAGCTTCACGGTGGCGGGGCGATACAATGAGCAGTTCTTC

clone_size: NA
d_call: NA
v_call: TRBV4-3
j_call: TRBJ2-2
cdr3_length: 18
cdr3_aa: CASSPARRGHANTGELFF
cdr3_nt: TGCGCCAGCAGCCCCGCTAGACGAGGACACGCGAACACCGGGGAGCTGTTTTTT

clone_size: NA
d_call: NA
v_call: TRBV19
j_call: TRBJ2-3
cdr3_length: 20
cdr3_aa: CASSPPGLATTIQRADTQYF
cdr3_nt: TGTGCCAGTAGTCCCCCCGGGCTAGCGACTACGATACAGCGGGCAGATACGCAGTATTTT

clone_size: NA
d_call: TRBD2
v_call: TRBV19
j_call: TRBJ2-1
cdr3_length: 15
cdr3_aa: CASSPGLASFNEQFF
cdr3_nt: TGTGCCAGTAGCCCCGGACTAGCAAGCTTCAATGAGCAGTTCTTC

clone_size: NA
d_call: TRBD1
v_call: TRBV19
j_call: TRBJ1-5
cdr3_length: 15
cdr3_aa: CATNPGTGEYQPQHF
cdr3_nt: TGTGCCACCAACCCCGGGACAGGGGAGTATCAGCCCCAGCATTTT

clone_size: NA
d_call: NA
v_call: TRBV11-2
j_call: TRBJ1-1
cdr3_length: 14
cdr3_aa: CASSLNGDVVGAFF
cdr3_nt: TGTGCCAGCAGCTTAAACGGGGACGTCGTGGGAGCTTTCTTT

clone_size: NA
d_call: TRBD1
v_call: TRBV27
j_call: TRBJ1-1
cdr3_length: 18
cdr3_aa: CASRRGTGGIISFNSAFF
cdr3_nt: TGTGCCAGCAGGAGAGGGACAGGGGGCATTATATCCTTTAACTCGGCTTTCTTT

clone_size: NA
d_call: NA
v_call: TRBV5-8
j_call: TRBJ1-1
cdr3_length: 16
cdr3_aa: CASSLARVGGNTEAFF
cdr3_nt: TGTGCCAGCAGCTTGGCCAGGGTTGGGGGAAACACTGAAGCTTTCTTT

clone_size: NA
d_call: NA
v_call: TRBV5-1
j_call: TRBJ2-1
cdr3_length: 16
cdr3_aa: CASSSGGGRVGDEQFF
cdr3_nt: TGCGCCAGCAGCTCCGGAGGGGGTCGGGTCGGCGATGAGCAGTTCTTC

clone_size: NA
d_call: NA
v_call: TRBV5-1
j_call: TRBJ2-3
cdr3_length: 14
cdr3_aa: CASSPGSATDTQYF
cdr3_nt: TGCGCCAGCAGCCCGGGATCTGCTACAGATACGCAGTATTTT

clone_size: NA
d_call: NA
v_call: TRBV19
j_call: TRBJ2-3
cdr3_length: 14
cdr3_aa: CASSPSNGADTQYF
cdr3_nt: TGTGCCAGTAGCCCCTCAAACGGGGCAGATACGCAGTATTTT

clone_size: NA
d_call: NA
v_call: TRBV14
j_call: TRBJ1-2
cdr3_length: 14
cdr3_aa: CASSQVTGGGGYTF
cdr3_nt: TGTGCCAGCAGCCAAGTGACAGGAGGCGGTGGCTACACCTTC

clone_size: NA
d_call: NA
v_call: TRBV7-9
j_call: TRBJ1-2
cdr3_length: 13
cdr3_aa: CASSQGGAGGYTF
cdr3_nt: TGTGCCAGCAGTCAAGGGGGGGCCGGTGGCTACACCTTC

clone_size: NA
d_call: TRBD1
v_call: TRBV6-6
j_call: TRBJ1-5
cdr3_length: 16
cdr3_aa: CASSLRDRGNNQPQHF
cdr3_nt: TGTGCCAGCAGTTTACGGGACAGGGGAAACAATCAGCCCCAGCATTTT

clone_size: NA
d_call: NA
v_call: TRBV4-3
j_call: TRBJ1-1
cdr3_length: 13
cdr3_aa: CASSQGPNTEAFF
cdr3_nt: TGCGCCAGCAGCCAAGGGCCGAACACTGAAGCTTTCTTT

clone_size: NA
d_call: NA
v_call: TRBV12-3/TRBV12-4
j_call: TRBJ2-2
cdr3_length: 11
cdr3_aa: CATTYAGELFF
cdr3_nt: TGTGCCACAACGTACGCCGGGGAGCTGTTTTTT

clone_size: few
d_call: TRBD1
v_call: TRBV4-1
j_call: TRBJ1-5
cdr3_length: 14
cdr3_aa: CASRAGTGNQPQHF
cdr3_nt: TGCGCCAGCAGAGCCGGGACAGGGAATCAGCCCCAGCATTTT

clone_size: NA
d_call: NA
v_call: TRBV9
j_call: TRBJ2-3
cdr3_length: 14
cdr3_aa: CASSGGDSTDTQYF
cdr3_nt: TGTGCCAGCAGCGGGGGGGATTCGACAGATACGCAGTATTTT

clone_size: NA
d_call: NA
v_call: TRBV19
j_call: TRBJ1-1
cdr3_length: 15
cdr3_aa: CASRQGDRGNTEAFF
cdr3_nt: TGTGCCAGTAGACAAGGGGACCGAGGAAACACTGAAGCTTTCTTT

clone_size: NA
d_call: NA
v_call: TRBV18
j_call: TRBJ2-7
cdr3_length: 15
cdr3_aa: CASSPRGGGLYEQYF
cdr3_nt: TGTGCCAGCTCACCAAGAGGAGGGGGTTTGTACGAGCAGTACTTC

clone_size: NA
d_call: TRBD1
v_call: TRBV5-1
j_call: TRBJ1-1
cdr3_length: 16
cdr3_aa: CASSWGTGGWNTEAFF
cdr3_nt: TGCGCCAGCAGCTGGGGGACAGGGGGCTGGAACACTGAAGCTTTCTTT

clone_size: few
d_call: TRBD2
v_call: TRBV15
j_call: TRBJ2-1
cdr3_length: 16
cdr3_aa: CATSRDRGGGPIKQFF
cdr3_nt: TGTGCCACCAGCAGAGATCGGGGCGGGGGGCCAATAAAGCAGTTCTTC

clone_size: NA
d_call: NA
v_call: TRBV6-1
j_call: TRBJ2-7
cdr3_length: 15
cdr3_aa: CASSEGRKSSYEQYF
cdr3_nt: TGTGCCAGCAGTGAGGGCAGGAAAAGCTCCTACGAGCAGTACTTC

clone_size: NA
d_call: NA
v_call: TRBV11-3
j_call: TRBJ1-3
cdr3_length: 16
cdr3_aa: CASSLDPGGRHYTIYF
cdr3_nt: TGTGCCAGCAGCTTAGATCCCGGAGGCCGTCATTACACCATATATTTT

clone_size: NA
d_call: NA
v_call: TRBV19
j_call: TRBJ1-3
cdr3_length: 13
cdr3_aa: CASKDRSGNTIYF
cdr3_nt: TGTGCCAGTAAGGATCGGTCTGGAAACACCATATATTTT